The T cell receptor (beta chain) described here comes from a study of T cell repertoires in aging, cancer and after chemotherapy. This clonotype was found a few times. A mixed TRB-A/B primer pool amplified rearranged TRB by multiplex touch-down PCR. In TCRdb, the multiplex PCR reads were re-called with MiXCR into one record per CDR3 protein. The sample carries approximately 20,000 distinct CDR3 sequences, around 38% recorded once. Peripheral blood genomic DNA, not sorted cells or RNA, was the template. CDR1 is LNHDA and CDR2 is SQIVND in the germline V gene (reference sequence). The CDR3 has 14 amino acids. Trimming stripped 4 bases from V and 3 bases from J, with 12 bases between.

This sequence joins TRBV19 and TRBJ1-2; D call uncertain. This sequence was found in a human donor with a solid tumor. Sequencing was carried out using blood. CDR3 in amino acids: CASSRNGVDYGYTF. The DNA of the CDR3 is TGTGCCAGTAGTAGGAACGGGGTGGACTATGGCTACACCTTC.